The source of this TCR beta chain is a study of blood T cell repertoires in COVID-19 (dated by TCRdb to about 2020). Regarding the complete study: Collaborator samples came from the United States, Italy and Spain and covered acute and convalescent phases of COVID-19. The repertoires were released in a freely available public database intended as a resource for research on the immune response to SARS-CoV-2. The samples were drawn from the first 160 participants of the ongoing ImmuneRACE study and from 950 to 1,500 subjects provided by 6 global collaborators. The prospective study material was composed of cDNA or gDNA derived from T cells, B-cell-depleted T cells, or PBMCs. Subjects who had been exposed to COVID-19, were actively infected with it, or had recovered from it provided the deeply sampled blood TCRbeta repertoires that made up the dataset. Sample metadata almost always included a de-identified subject ID, COVID-19 status, age in years and sex. Where available, HLA class I and class II types were taken from metadata supplied by the sample provider and were not determined by assay-based typing. Overall study results and their limits: The amount of clinical and demographic metadata varied by source and participant and was provided uncurated.

Participants in the prospective study were enrolled through a virtual design, were aged roughly 18 to 95 years, and lived in about two dozen United States geographic areas. In the prospective study, participants were assigned to cohorts based on the clinical history participants reported in a screening survey and a study questionnaire. Recovered participants in ImmuneRACE Cohort 3 were defined as having two consecutive negative NP/OP PCR tests, clearance from a healthcare professional, or resolution of symptoms. In the prospective study, whole blood, serum and a nasopharyngeal or oropharyngeal swab were collected from each participant by mobile phlebotomists. Over a roughly 2-month period, participants in the prospective study had the option of providing additional blood draws and questionnaires. Before DNA extraction, blood samples from the prospective study were shipped at room temperature or frozen.

As to this clone: Its specific antigen is unknown. Nothing much larger sits one base from this clone, and base qualities are not available.

Reading from cysteine to phenylalanine, the CDR3 counts 13 amino acids. The only DNA kept is the CDR3, 39 bases in frame from the first base. The junction carries 6 bases between V and J, which are trimmed by 0 bases and 3 bases respectively. CDR1 and CDR2 are drawn from the germline V gene: SGHAT, FQNNGV. TCRbeta CDR3 regions were amplified from genomic DNA by means of the immunoSEQ Assay, a bias-controlled multiplex PCR. The study's processing was this. The number of nucleated cells in each sample was estimated by amplification of reference gene primers within the assay. Sequence reads were collapsed and filtered to measure the absolute abundance of every unique TCRbeta CDR3 rearrangement. For each sample, productive Simpson clonality was calculated as the square root of Simpson's diversity index over productive rearrangements. TCRdb took this table from immuneACCESS and kept in-frame rearrangements with V and J called. Such tables lack part of the clones; where checked against another copy, unresolved V genes explain under half of the gap, and the rest is unexplained. Clone size and V and J calls were adopted from that table, with D and trimming inferred from the DNA. Recorded for this sample are about 380,000 clones; approximately 90% of them occurred a single time. Roughly 1.2% of the sample is in the top ten clones.

The clonotype was recovered from a woman aged 18 to 35 who had recovered from COVID-19. The sequencing sample was made of PBMCs or T cells enriched from blood (not recorded which). The V and J segments used are TRBV11-2 and TRBJ2-7; a tentative D call is TRBD2 (5 bases match). The nucleotides are TGTGCCAGCAGCTTAGATCGGGACTACGAGCAGTACTTC. It encodes CASSLDRDYEQYF. The CDR3 plus the reference TRBV11-2 and TRBJ2-7 genes for the other parts give the full variable domain: EAGVAQSPRYKIIEKRQSVAFWCNPISGHATLYWYQQILGQGPKLLIQFQNNGVVDDSQLPKDRFSAERLKGVDSTLKIQPAKLEDSAVYLCASSLDRDYEQYFGPGTRLTVT.